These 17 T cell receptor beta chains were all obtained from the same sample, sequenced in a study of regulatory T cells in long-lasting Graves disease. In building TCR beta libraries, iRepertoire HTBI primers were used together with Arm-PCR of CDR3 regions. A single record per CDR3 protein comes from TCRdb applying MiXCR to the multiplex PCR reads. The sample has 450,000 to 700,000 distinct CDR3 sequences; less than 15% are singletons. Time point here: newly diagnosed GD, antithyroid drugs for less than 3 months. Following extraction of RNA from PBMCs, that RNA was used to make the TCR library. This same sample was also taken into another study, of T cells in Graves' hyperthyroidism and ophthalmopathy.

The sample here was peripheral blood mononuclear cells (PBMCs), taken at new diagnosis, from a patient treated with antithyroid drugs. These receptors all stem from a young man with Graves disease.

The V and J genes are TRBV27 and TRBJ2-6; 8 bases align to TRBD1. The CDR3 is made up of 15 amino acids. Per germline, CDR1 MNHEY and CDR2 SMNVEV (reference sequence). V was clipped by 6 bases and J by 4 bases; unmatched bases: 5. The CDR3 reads CASRTGEGGANVLTF. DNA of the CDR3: TGTGCCAGCAGGACAGGGGAAGGGGGGGCCAACGTCCTGACTTTC. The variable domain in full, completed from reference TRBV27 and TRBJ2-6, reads EAQVTQNPRYLITVTGKKLTVTCSQNMNHEYMSWYRQDPGLGLRQIYYSMNVEVTDKGDVPEGYKVSRKEKRNFPLILESPSPNQTSLYFCASRTGEGGANVLTFGAGSRLTVL.

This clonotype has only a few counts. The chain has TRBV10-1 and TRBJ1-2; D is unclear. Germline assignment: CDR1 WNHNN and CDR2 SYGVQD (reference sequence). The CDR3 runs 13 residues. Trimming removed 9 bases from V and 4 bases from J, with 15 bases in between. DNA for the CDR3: TGCGCCAGTACGGAAGAGTCGGGCTATGGCTACACCTTC. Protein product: CASTEESGYGYTF.

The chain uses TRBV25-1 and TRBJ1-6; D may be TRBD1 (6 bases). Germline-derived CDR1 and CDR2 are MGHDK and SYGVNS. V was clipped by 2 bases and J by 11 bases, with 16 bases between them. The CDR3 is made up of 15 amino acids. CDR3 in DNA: TGTGCCAGCAGTGAACCGGGACCTGGGGGCCCACCCCTCCACTTT. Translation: CASSEPGPGGPPLHF.

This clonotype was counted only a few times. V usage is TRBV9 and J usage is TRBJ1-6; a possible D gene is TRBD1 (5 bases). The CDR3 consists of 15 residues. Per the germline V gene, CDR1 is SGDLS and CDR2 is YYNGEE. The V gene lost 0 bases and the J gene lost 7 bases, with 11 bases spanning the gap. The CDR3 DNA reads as TGTGCCAGCAGCGTAGAGGATGGGGGGAATTCACCCCTCCACTTT. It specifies CASSVEDGGNSPLHF. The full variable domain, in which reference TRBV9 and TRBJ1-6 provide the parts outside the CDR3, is DSGVTQTPKHLITATGQRVTLRCSPRSGDLSVYWYQQSLDQGLQFLIQYYNGEERAKGNILERFSAQQFPDLHSELNLSSLELGDSALYFCASSVEDGGNSPLHFGNGTRLTVT.

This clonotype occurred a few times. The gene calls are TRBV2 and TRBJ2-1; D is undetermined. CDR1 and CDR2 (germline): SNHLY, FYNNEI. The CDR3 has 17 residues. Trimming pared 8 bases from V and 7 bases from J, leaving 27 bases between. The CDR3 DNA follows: TGTGCCAGCTCACCAGGTACCTTGCGGATATACGGGAATGAGCAGTTCTTC. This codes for CASSPGTLRIYGNEQFF.

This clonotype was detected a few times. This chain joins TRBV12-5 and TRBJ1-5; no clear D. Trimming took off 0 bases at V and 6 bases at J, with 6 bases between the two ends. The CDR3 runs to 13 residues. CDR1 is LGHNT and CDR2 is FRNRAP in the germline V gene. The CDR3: CASGLVRAQPQHF. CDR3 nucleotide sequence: TGTGCTAGTGGTTTGGTACGCGCTCAGCCCCAGCATTTT.

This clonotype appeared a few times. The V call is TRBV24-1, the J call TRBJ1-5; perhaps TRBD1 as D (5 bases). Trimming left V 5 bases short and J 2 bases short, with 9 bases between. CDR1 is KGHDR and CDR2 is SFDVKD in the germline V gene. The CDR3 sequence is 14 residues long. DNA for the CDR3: TGTGCCACCAGTGGAAGGGGACGCAATCAGCCCCAGCATTTT. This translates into CATSGRGRNQPQHF.

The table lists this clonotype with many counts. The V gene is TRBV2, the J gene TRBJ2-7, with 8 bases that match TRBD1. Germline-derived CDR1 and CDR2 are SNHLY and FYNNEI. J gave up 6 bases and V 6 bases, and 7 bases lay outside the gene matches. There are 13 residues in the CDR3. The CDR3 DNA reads TGTGCCAGCAGGCCCCTGACAGGGGTCGAGCAGTACTTC. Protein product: CASRPLTGVEQYF.

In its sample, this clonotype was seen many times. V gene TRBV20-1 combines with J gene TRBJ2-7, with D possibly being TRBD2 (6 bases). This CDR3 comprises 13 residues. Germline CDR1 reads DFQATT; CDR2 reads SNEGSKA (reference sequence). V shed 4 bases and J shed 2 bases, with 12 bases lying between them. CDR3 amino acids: CSANGRGAYEQYF. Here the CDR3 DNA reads TGCAGTGCTAACGGGAGAGGAGCCTACGAGCAGTACTTC.

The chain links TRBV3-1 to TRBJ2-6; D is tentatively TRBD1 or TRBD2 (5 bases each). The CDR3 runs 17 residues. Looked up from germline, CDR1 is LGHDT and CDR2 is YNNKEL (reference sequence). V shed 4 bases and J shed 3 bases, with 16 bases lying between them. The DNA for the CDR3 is TGTGCCAGCAGCCCGGGACGGGTGAGCTATGGGGCCAACGTCCTGACTTTC. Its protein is CASSPGRVSYGANVLTF.

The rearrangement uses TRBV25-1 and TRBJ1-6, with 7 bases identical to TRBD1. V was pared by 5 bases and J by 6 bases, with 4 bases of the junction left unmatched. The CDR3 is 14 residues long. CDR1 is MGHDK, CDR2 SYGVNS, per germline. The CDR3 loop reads CASSTDRVNSPLHF. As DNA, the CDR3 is TGTGCCAGCAGTACAGACAGGGTTAATTCACCCCTCCACTTT.

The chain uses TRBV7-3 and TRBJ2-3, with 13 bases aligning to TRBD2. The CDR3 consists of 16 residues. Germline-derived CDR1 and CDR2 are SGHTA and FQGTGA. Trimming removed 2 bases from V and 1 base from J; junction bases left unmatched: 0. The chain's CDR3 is CASSLGTSGGTDTQYF. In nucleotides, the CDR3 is TGTGCCAGCAGCTTAGGGACTAGCGGGGGCACAGATACGCAGTATTTT.

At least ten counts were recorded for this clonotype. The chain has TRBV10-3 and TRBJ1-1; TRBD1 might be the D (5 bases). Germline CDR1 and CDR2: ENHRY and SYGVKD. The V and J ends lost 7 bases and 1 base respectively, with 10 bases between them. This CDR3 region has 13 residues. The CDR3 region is CAINPRGNTEAFF. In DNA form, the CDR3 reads TGTGCCATCAACCCGAGGGGGAACACTGAAGCTTTCTTT.

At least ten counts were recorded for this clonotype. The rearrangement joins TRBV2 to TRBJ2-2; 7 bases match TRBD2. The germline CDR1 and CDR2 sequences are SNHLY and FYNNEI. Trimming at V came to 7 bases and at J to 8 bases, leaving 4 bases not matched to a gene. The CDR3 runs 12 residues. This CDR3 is CASKRGAGELFF. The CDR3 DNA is TGTGCCAGCAAGCGGGGAGCGGGGGAGCTGTTTTTT.

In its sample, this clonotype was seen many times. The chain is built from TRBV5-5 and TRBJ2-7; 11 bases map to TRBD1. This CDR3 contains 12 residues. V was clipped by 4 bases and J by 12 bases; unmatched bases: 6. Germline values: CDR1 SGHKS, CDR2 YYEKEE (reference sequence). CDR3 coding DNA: TGTGCCAGCAGCAAGGGACAGGGGGACCCGTACTTC. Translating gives CASSKGQGDPYF.

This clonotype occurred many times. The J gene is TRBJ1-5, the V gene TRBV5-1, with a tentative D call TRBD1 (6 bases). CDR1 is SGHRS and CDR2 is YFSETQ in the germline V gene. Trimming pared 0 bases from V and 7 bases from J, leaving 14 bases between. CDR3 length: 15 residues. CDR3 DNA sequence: TGCGCCAGCAGCTTGGGACAGGTCGAGGGACAGCCCCAGCATTTT. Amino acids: CASSLGQVEGQPQHF.

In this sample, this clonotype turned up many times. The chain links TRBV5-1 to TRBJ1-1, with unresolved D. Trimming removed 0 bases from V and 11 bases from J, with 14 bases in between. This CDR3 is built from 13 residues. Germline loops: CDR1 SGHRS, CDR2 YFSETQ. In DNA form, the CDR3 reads TGCGCCAGCAGCTTGGGGACCTCTAATAGCGCTTTCTTT. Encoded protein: CASSLGTSNSAFF. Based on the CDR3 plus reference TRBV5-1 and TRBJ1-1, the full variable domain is KAGVTQTPRYLIKTRGQQVTLSCSPISGHRSVSWYQQTPGQGLQFLFEYFSETQRNKGNFPGRFSGRQFSNSRSEMNVSTLELGDSALYLCASSLGTSNSAFFGQGTRLTVV.